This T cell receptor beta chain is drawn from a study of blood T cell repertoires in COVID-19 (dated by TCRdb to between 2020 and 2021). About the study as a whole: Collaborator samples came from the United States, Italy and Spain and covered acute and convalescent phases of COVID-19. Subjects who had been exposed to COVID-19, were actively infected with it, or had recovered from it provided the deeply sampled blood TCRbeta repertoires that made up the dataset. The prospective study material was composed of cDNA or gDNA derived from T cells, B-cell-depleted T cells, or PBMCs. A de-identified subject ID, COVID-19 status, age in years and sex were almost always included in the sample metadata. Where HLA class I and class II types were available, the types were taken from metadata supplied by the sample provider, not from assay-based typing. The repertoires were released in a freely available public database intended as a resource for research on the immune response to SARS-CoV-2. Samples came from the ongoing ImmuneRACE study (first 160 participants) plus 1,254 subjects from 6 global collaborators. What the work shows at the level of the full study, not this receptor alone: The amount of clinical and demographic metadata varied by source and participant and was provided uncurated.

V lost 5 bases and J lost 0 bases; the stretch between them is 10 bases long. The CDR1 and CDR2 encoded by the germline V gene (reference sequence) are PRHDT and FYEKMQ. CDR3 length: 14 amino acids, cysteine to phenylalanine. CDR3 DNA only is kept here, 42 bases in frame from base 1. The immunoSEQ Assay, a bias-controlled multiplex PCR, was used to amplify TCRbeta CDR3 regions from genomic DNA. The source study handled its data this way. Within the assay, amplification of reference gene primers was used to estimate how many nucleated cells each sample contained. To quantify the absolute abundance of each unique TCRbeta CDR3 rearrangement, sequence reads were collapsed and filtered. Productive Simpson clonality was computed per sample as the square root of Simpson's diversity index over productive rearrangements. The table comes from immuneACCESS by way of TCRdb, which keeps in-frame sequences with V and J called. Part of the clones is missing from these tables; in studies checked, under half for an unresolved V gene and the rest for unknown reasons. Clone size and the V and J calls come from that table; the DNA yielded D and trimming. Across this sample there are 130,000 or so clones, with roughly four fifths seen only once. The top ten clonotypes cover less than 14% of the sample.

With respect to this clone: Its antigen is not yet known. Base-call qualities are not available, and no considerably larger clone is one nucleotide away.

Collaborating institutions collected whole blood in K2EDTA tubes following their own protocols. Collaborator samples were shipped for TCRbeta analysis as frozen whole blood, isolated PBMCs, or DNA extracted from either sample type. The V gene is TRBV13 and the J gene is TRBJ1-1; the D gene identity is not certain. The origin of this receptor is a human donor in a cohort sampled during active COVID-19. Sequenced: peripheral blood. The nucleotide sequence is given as TGTGCCAGCAGCGCAGGACTAATGAACACTGAAGCTTTCTTT. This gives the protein CASSAGLMNTEAFF.